The rows below give T cell receptor beta chains drawn from one sample of a study of cytomegalovirus exposure and HLA in healthy donors. Clones were read by immunoSEQ multiplex PCR, and TCRdb kept only the in-frame ones, dropping some. The sample has fewer than 200,000 clones; about 82% are singletons. The sample was PBMCs. All receptors derive from a young woman in good health and CMV-seronegative. CDR3s include the opening cysteine and the closing phenylalanine or tryptophan. Fields, in order: CDR3 DNA, CDR3 protein, J gene, D gene, V gene, clone size. D genes are given only for firm matches. Clone size is given for some rows only: seen once, a few or many times, or a class if the clone is expanded.

TGCGCCAGCAGCCAGGGTTTGACTAGCGGGAGGACATATTACACAGATACGCAGTATTTT | CASSQGLTSGRTYYTDTQYF | TRBJ2-3 | TRBD2 | TRBV4-1 | few
TGTGCCAGCAGCCCTCTTTCGTCTGGGGCCAACGTCCTGACTTTC | CASSPLSSGANVLTF | TRBJ2-6 | . | TRBV14 | .
TGTGCCAGCAGCCGGCCGGGACAGGGGTACACCGGGGAGCTGTTTTTT | CASSRPGQGYTGELFF | TRBJ2-2 | TRBD1 | TRBV5-4 | .
TGTGCCAGCAGTGTGGCTAGCGGGAGGACCTCAGAGCAGTTCTTC | CASSVASGRTSEQFF | TRBJ2-1 | TRBD2 | TRBV6-5 | few
TGTGCCAGCAGGGGGACAGGGTGGGAGACCCAGTACTTC | CASRGTGWETQYF | TRBJ2-5 | TRBD1 | TRBV2 | .
TGTGCCAGCAGCCCCCGCAGGGTCTCCTACAATGAGCAGTTCTTC | CASSPRRVSYNEQFF | TRBJ2-1 | . | TRBV7-3 | .
TGCGCCAGCAGCTTGGGCCCTCTAGACGAGCAGTACTTC | CASSLGPLDEQYF | TRBJ2-7 | . | TRBV5-1 | .
TGTGCCAGCAGCACCCTAGACAGGGTGCCCGGGGAGCTGTTTTTT | CASSTLDRVPGELFF | TRBJ2-2 | TRBD1 | TRBV5-4 | .
TGTGCCAGCAGTTTCGGGGAGACAGGAGTCAACCAAGAGACCCAGTACTTC | CASSFGETGVNQETQYF | TRBJ2-5 | . | TRBV28 | .
TGTGCTAGTGTCCTCGGCCGGGAAAATATCGATGAGCAGTTCTTC | CASVLGRENIDEQFF | TRBJ2-1 | . | TRBV12-5 | .
TGTGCCAGCAGTCCCAGGACTAGCGGGACCTACAATGAGCAGTTCTTC | CASSPRTSGTYNEQFF | TRBJ2-1 | TRBD2 | TRBV11-3 | .
TGTGCCAGCAGGAGACTAGCGGGGCAAGAGACCCAGTACTTC | CASRRLAGQETQYF | TRBJ2-5 | TRBD2 | TRBV13 | .
TGTGCCAGTAGTACGGGACAGGGAGGTGGCCCTGAAGCTTTCTTT | CASSTGQGGGPEAFF | TRBJ1-1 | TRBD1 | TRBV19 | .
TGTGCCTGGAGTGCACAGGGACTAGCGGGCAATGAGCAGTTCTTC | CAWSAQGLAGNEQFF | TRBJ2-1 | TRBD2 | TRBV30 | .